This paragraph reports one T cell receptor (beta chain). Its antigen is undetermined. This specimen belongs to a study of T cell responses to AZD1222 COVID-19 vaccine. Overall study findings and caveats: White British ancestry dominated among donors, who included more females, and clonal diversity was possibly underestimated.

Data came from immunoSEQ multiplex PCR; TCRdb stores just in-frame clones and leaves some out. Seen here are 150,000 or so clones, over 90% observed once, and the top ten hold 3% to 4%. The V end lost 4 bases, the J end lost 3 bases, and 9 bases lay between the germline ends. The CDR3 covers 13 residues. Per the germline V gene, CDR1 is MRHNA and CDR2 is SNTAGT. The TCR sequence derives from an adult who received the AZD1222 COVID-19 vaccine. The sequencing here drew on peripheral blood, taken 28 days after the second AZD1222 dose. The chain is built from TRBV6-4 and TRBJ1-1, with D unresolved. CDR3 loop: CASSGELDTEAFF. CDR3 DNA: TGTGCCAGCAGTGGGGAGTTGGACACTGAAGCTTTCTTT.